These 9 T cell receptor beta chains share one sample of origin, sequenced in a study of control samples from healthy donors and cancer patients. Profiling relied on immunoSEQ multiplex PCR, and the TCRdb table lists in-frame clones only, not all of them. The table includes about 140,000 clones, approximately 94% detected once. Sample: blood. These receptors came from a man aged 35 to 55 in good health.

The chain joins TRBV6-2 or TRBV6-3 to TRBJ2-3; D is tentatively TRBD1 or TRBD2 (6 bases each). Trimming pared 3 bases from V and 4 bases from J, leaving 14 bases between. CDR3 length equals 15 residues. Germline V gene data show CDR1 as MNHEY and CDR2 as SVGEGT. This CDR3 is CASSYLGGLADTQYF. CDR3 coding DNA: TGTGCCAGCAGTTATCTGGGGGGCCTGGCAGATACGCAGTATTTT.

V usage is TRBV18 and J usage is TRBJ2-3; 9 nucleotides match TRBD2. CDR1 is KGHSH, CDR2 LQKENI, per germline. The V gene end was trimmed by 3 bases and the J gene end by 2 bases; junction bases not matched to a gene: 6. The CDR3 sequence is 16 residues long. CDR3 residues: CASSPRLADFTDTQYF. Written as DNA, the CDR3 is TGTGCCAGCTCACCTCGACTAGCGGATTTCACAGATACGCAGTATTTT.

The J gene is TRBJ2-7, the V gene TRBV27; weak D call: TRBD1 (6 bases). Germline V gene data show CDR1 as MNHEY and CDR2 as SMNVEV (reference sequence). The V gene lost 4 bases and the J gene lost 3 bases, with 10 bases spanning the gap. This CDR3 comprises 13 residues. CDR3 region: CASSSGDLYEQYF. The CDR3 DNA sequence: TGTGCCAGCAGTTCAGGGGATCTCTACGAGCAGTACTTC.

This chain links TRBV7-9 with TRBJ2-1; 7 bases match TRBD2. CDR3 length: 15 residues. Trimming cost V 8 bases and J 8 bases; bases outside gene matches: 15. Germline-derived CDR1 and CDR2 are SEHNR and FQNEAQ (reference sequence). The DNA for the CDR3 is TGTGCCAGCTTGGGGGAGGGGTTATTCTTCGATGAGCAGTTCTTC. The encoded protein is CASLGEGLFFDEQFF.

V and J are TRBV11-2 and TRBJ1-3, with D unresolved. Trimming took off 1 base at V and 0 bases at J, with 1 base between the two ends. Germline CDR1 reads SGHAT; CDR2 reads FQNNGV. CDR3 size: 13 residues. The CDR3 region has the DNA TGTGCCAGCAGCTTAGGCTCTGGAAACACCATATATTTT. Translation: CASSLGSGNTIYF.

CDR3 DNA: TGTGCCAGCTCACGAGAGGGACCGCAAAATGGGGATACGCAGTATTTT. This sequence encodes CASSREGPQNGDTQYF. J is TRBJ2-3 and V is TRBV18; D tentatively fits TRBD1 or TRBD2 (5 bases each). The CDR3 has 16 amino acids. V lost 4 bases, J lost 6 bases, and 20 bases lay in between. Germline lookup yields CDR1 KGHSH and CDR2 LQKENI.

The CDR3, as DNA: TGTGCCAGCAGCTTAGACCTGGGGGGCAATCAGCCCCAGCATTTT. Its protein is CASSLDLGGNQPQHF. The chain links TRBV7-6 to TRBJ1-5, with D perhaps matching TRBD1 (5 bases). The CDR3 is 15 residues long. CDR1 is SGHVS, CDR2 FNYEAQ, per germline. V dropped 1 base and J dropped 2 bases, with 9 bases sitting between them.

V usage is TRBV10-3 and J usage is TRBJ1-3, with D possibly TRBD1 on 5 matching bases. Germline lookup yields CDR1 ENHRY and CDR2 SYGVKD. The V gene lost 7 bases and the J gene lost 2 bases, with 18 bases spanning the gap. The CDR3 sequence is 16 residues long. The CDR3 DNA reads TGTGCCATCACCCCTTACAGGTTCCGCCCTGGAAACACCATATATTTT. Encoded protein: CAITPYRFRPGNTIYF.

The gene calls are TRBV6-2 or TRBV6-3 and TRBJ2-5; D might be TRBD1 (5 bases). V gave up 2 bases and J gave up 5 bases, with 12 bases separating them. In germline, CDR1 is MNHEY, CDR2 SVGEGT. This CDR3 contains 14 residues. CDR3 nucleotide sequence: TGTGCCAGCAGTTACGGGGCCGTTAAGGAGACCCAGTACTTC. Protein product: CASSYGAVKETQYF.